The 27 T cell receptor beta chains below come from one sample, sequenced in a study of PD-1 blockade in classical Hodgkin lymphoma. Noted time point: cycle 4 day 1 (C4D1), after more than five weeks of nivolumab. Every patient was affected by relapse after autologous stem cell transplantation, while exposure to brentuximab vedotin was not uniform. Thawed PBMCs underwent magnetic negative selection to obtain purified CD8+ T cells. TCRdb's copy holds only in-frame clones and misses some; the assay was immunoSEQ multiplex PCR. Of over 1,300 clones listed, around 81% are singletons. This material consisted of CD8+ T cells from blood, taken before the fourth cycle of nivolumab. The receptors originated from a human donor with classical Hodgkin lymphoma. The donor label of this sample is uncertain.

The V and J genes are TRBV19 and TRBJ2-7; 7 bases line up with TRBD2. Per germline, CDR1 LNHDA and CDR2 SQIVND (reference sequence). This CDR3 comprises 15 residues. With 3 bases clipped from V and 3 bases from J, the junction kept 8 bases outside the gene matches. The CDR3 coding sequence is TGTGCCAGTAGTATGATCAGCGCGGGGGTCTACGAGCAGTACTTC. Translation: CASSMISAGVYEQYF.

The chain combines TRBV10-2 with TRBJ2-1; D may be TRBD2 (5 bases). This CDR3 is built from 14 residues. With 2 bases removed from V and 4 bases from J, the gap between germline ends came to 9 bases. Germline V lookup: CDR1 WSHSY, CDR2 SAAADI. The CDR3 nucleotides read TGCGCCAGCAGTGAGGAGGGAGCTTACAATGAGCAGTTCTTC. Protein product: CASSEEGAYNEQFF.

The chain is built from TRBV14 and TRBJ2-7; D gene ambiguous. This CDR3 comprises 13 residues. Per the germline V gene, CDR1 is SGHDN and CDR2 is FVKESK. Trimming took 3 bases from V and 3 from J, leaving 9 bases between them. CDR3 sequence: CASSQRGIYEQYF. The CDR3 nucleotides read TGTGCCAGCAGCCAGCGCGGCATCTACGAGCAGTACTTC. The full variable domain, its missing parts supplied by reference TRBV14 and TRBJ2-7, is EAGVTQFPSHSVIEKGQTVTLRCDPISGHDNLYWYRRVMGKEIKFLLHFVKESKQDESGMPNNRFLAERTGGTYSTLKVQPAELEDSGVYFCASSQRGIYEQYFGPGTRLTVT.

The gene calls are TRBV7-9 and TRBJ2-7; D gene uncertain. Germline V lookup: CDR1 SEHNR, CDR2 FQNEAQ (reference sequence). The CDR3 sequence is 15 residues long. With 1 base removed from V and 2 bases from J, the gap between germline ends came to 12 bases. CDR3: CASSLVTDLTYEQYF. The CDR3 DNA is TGTGCCAGCAGCTTAGTCACAGACCTTACCTACGAGCAGTACTTC.

As to this clone: This specimen includes other DNA sequences encoding the same CDR3. The rearrangement uses TRBV10-1 and TRBJ1-1; D is unresolved. CDR1 and CDR2 (germline): WNHNN, SYGVQD (reference sequence). The V end lost 4 bases, the J end lost 6 bases, and 30 bases lay between the germline ends. This CDR3 is 19 amino acids long. CDR3 sequence (DNA): TGCGCCAGCAGTGCCACCAGATTTTTCAAGACGGAGATAGAATCTGAAGCTTTCTTT. This gives the protein CASSATRFFKTEIESEAFF.

The chain carries TRBV5-4 and TRBJ2-2; D possibly matches TRBD1 or TRBD2 (5 bases each). Between the trimmed V and J ends, which lost 4 bases and 4 bases, there was a span of 17 bases. CDR3 length: 16 residues. CDR1 and CDR2 from the germline V gene are SGHNT and YYREEE (reference sequence). The CDR3 DNA reads as TGTGCCAGCAGCCCCCCCGGGACGGGGAGCACCGGGGAGCTGTTTTTT. Translating gives CASSPPGTGSTGELFF.

The rearrangement joins TRBV13 to TRBJ2-5; 7 positions match TRBD2. The V and J ends lost 4 bases and 3 bases, in that order; junction bases with no gene match: 8. Germline CDR1 PRHDT, CDR2 FYEKMQ (reference sequence). This CDR3 is built from 15 residues. The CDR3 protein is CASSSLGLAEETQYF. In DNA form, the CDR3 reads TGTGCCAGCAGCTCGCTCGGTCTAGCGGAAGAGACCCAGTACTTC.

This clone was counted only a few times. This chain connects TRBV6-5 to TRBJ1-2; D is possibly TRBD1 (5 bases). The CDR3 length is 14 residues. Germline-derived CDR1 and CDR2 are MNHEY and SVGAGI. V lost 4 bases, J lost 7 bases, and 16 bases lay in between. In DNA, the CDR3 is TGTGCCAGCAGTTTAACAGGTCCCGGCGCTGGCTACACCTTC. Encoded protein: CASSLTGPGAGYTF.

The chain uses TRBV6-4 and TRBJ2-2; 13 bases map to TRBD2. V lost 6 bases and J lost 4; bases outside the gene matches: 2. The CDR3 loop spans 15 amino acids. The germline V gene has CDR1 MRHNA and CDR2 SNTAGT. The chain's CDR3 is CASSRLAGGTGELFF. The CDR3 DNA reads TGTGCCAGCAGCCGACTAGCGGGAGGCACCGGGGAGCTGTTTTTT.

The V gene is TRBV7-9, the J gene TRBJ2-2; TRBD2 matches at 10 bases. The V gene's germline CDR1 is SEHNR and CDR2 FQNEAQ (reference sequence). The CDR3 has 17 residues. J was trimmed by 5 bases and V by 2 bases; bases with no gene match: 8. CDR3 residues: CASSLPLAGVETGELFF. The CDR3 nucleotides read TGTGCCAGCAGCTTACCGCTAGCGGGAGTGGAAACCGGGGAGCTGTTTTTT.

The rearrangement joins TRBV9 to TRBJ1-1; D is perhaps TRBD1 (6 bases). Trimming left V 4 bases short and J 1 base short, with 11 bases between. The CDR3 extends over 14 amino acids. Germline V gene data show CDR1 as SGDLS and CDR2 as YYNGEE. The CDR3, as DNA: TGTGCCAGCAGCCCAGAGACAGGGAACACTGAAGCTTTCTTT. This sequence encodes CASSPETGNTEAFF. The full variable domain, rest sourced from reference TRBV9 and TRBJ1-1, is DSGVTQTPKHLITATGQRVTLRCSPRSGDLSVYWYQQSLDQGLQFLIQYYNGEERAKGNILERFSAQQFPDLHSELNLSSLELGDSALYFCASSPETGNTEAFFGQGTRLTVV.

The gene calls are TRBV19 and TRBJ1-3, with D unresolved. The V gene lost 0 bases and the J gene lost 0 bases, with 21 bases spanning the gap. This CDR3 region has 20 residues. In germline, CDR1 is LNHDA, CDR2 SQIVND (reference sequence). In DNA form, the CDR3 reads TGTGCCAGTAGTATAGAGGAATCGACCCCAGAGGATCTCTCTGGAAACACCATATATTTT. This encodes CASSIEESTPEDLSGNTIYF.

The chain has TRBV6-5 and TRBJ2-2, with unresolved D. Germline V gene data show CDR1 as MNHEY and CDR2 as SVGAGI. The V end lost 6 bases, the J end lost 7 bases, and 9 bases lay between the germline ends. This CDR3 region has 12 residues. The chain's CDR3 is CASSRQGGELFF. In DNA, the CDR3 is TGTGCCAGCAGCCGGCAAGGCGGGGAGCTGTTTTTT.

This chain connects TRBV5-4 to TRBJ2-2; perhaps TRBD1 as D (5 bases). Trimming pared 0 bases from V and 4 bases from J, leaving 13 bases between. This CDR3 region has 16 residues. From germline, CDR1 is SGHNT and CDR2 YYREEE (reference sequence). The CDR3 sequence: CASSLGAFQGTGELFF. The CDR3 DNA reads TGTGCCAGCAGCTTGGGTGCGTTTCAGGGCACCGGGGAGCTGTTTTTT.

V is TRBV9 and J is TRBJ1-2; D is unclear. Deletions cut 0 bases from V and 7 bases from J, with 7 bases between. The V gene's germline CDR1 is SGDLS and CDR2 YYNGEE. The CDR3 is 12 amino acids. In nucleotides, the CDR3 is TGTGCCAGCAGCGTAGATGGCGTTGGCTACACCTTC. Translated, it gives CASSVDGVGYTF.

This clone was observed once. This sequence is one base from a far larger clone and is likely a read error. The gene calls are TRBV28 and TRBJ2-7, with 16 bases that match TRBD2. CDR3 length equals 16 residues. The germline gives CDR1 MDHEN, CDR2 SYDVKM. For the CDR3, the DNA is TGTGCCCGCAGGTCTGGGACTAGCGGGGGGGCGGGCGAGCAGTACTTC. Its protein product is CARRSGTSGGAGEQYF.

In DNA, the CDR3 is TGTGCCAGCAGCTTAGTTCCCGGGGGGGTGTCAGATACGCAGTATTTT. Translating it yields CASSLVPGGVSDTQYF. The chain combines TRBV7-3 with TRBJ2-3; 8 positions match TRBD2. The ends lost 2 bases at V and 4 bases at J; junction bases unmatched: 8. Germline V CDR1 and CDR2: SGHTA, FQGTGA. The CDR3 totals 16 residues.

CDR3 nucleotide sequence: TGCGCCAGCAGTATCCAGCGGGGGGGCCAGGATACGCAGTATTTT. It translates to CASSIQRGGQDTQYF. The chain couples TRBV10-2 to TRBJ2-3; TRBD2 agrees at 10 bases. Germline CDR1 is WSHSY and CDR2 is SAAADI. Trimming cost V 5 bases and J 6 bases; bases outside gene matches: 8. The CDR3 has 15 residues.

The chain recombines TRBV4-1 with TRBJ1-3; D is unclear. CDR1 is MGHRA, CDR2 YSYEKL, per germline. With 5 bases removed from V and 3 bases from J, the gap between germline ends came to 2 bases. There are 11 residues in the CDR3. The CDR3 DNA reads TGCGCCAGCAGCTATGGAAACACCATATATTTT. Protein: CASSYGNTIYF.

By its share, this clone is large. The rearrangement links TRBV5-1 to TRBJ1-2; D not certain. Germline CDR1 SGHRS, CDR2 YFSETQ. This CDR3 is built from 14 residues. The germline V and J ends were trimmed by 0 bases and 5 bases, with 11 bases remaining between them. The CDR3 DNA reads TGCGCCAGCAGCTTGGAGGTGGCTGCTTATGGCTACACCTTC. Translated, it gives CASSLEVAAYGYTF.

The rearrangement joins TRBV9 to TRBJ2-7; a possible D gene is TRBD1 (5 bases). The ends were cut back, 2 bases at V and 2 bases at J, with 8 bases in the middle. Germline assignment: CDR1 SGDLS and CDR2 YYNGEE. The CDR3 runs to 13 residues. The CDR3 DNA is TGTGCCAGCAGCGTCGGACAAACCTACGAGCAGTACTTC. Translation: CASSVGQTYEQYF.

V and J are TRBV7-9 and TRBJ2-5; D is uncertain. The CDR3 covers 14 residues. Trimming left V 6 bases short and J 2 bases short, with 13 bases between. CDR1 SEHNR and CDR2 FQNEAQ come from the germline V gene (reference sequence). DNA of the CDR3: TGTGCCAGCAGGCCCTCGACGGAACAAGAGACCCAGTACTTC. The encoded protein is CASRPSTEQETQYF. The complete variable domain, with remaining parts taken from reference TRBV7-9 and TRBJ2-5, reads DTGVSQNPRHKITKRGQNVTFRCDPISEHNRLYWYRQTLGQGPEFLTYFQNEAQLEKSRLLSDRFSAERPKGSFSTLEIQRTEQGDSAMYLCASRPSTEQETQYFGPGTRLLVL.

This chain connects TRBV9 to TRBJ2-1; a possible D gene is TRBD1 (5 bases). The CDR3 is made up of 15 amino acids. The germline gives CDR1 SGDLS, CDR2 YYNGEE. The germline V and J ends were trimmed by 0 bases and 0 bases, with 7 bases remaining between them. CDR3 loop: CASSVEGHSYNEQFF. In DNA, the CDR3 is TGTGCCAGCAGCGTAGAGGGGCACTCCTACAATGAGCAGTTCTTC.

The V call is TRBV27, the J call TRBJ2-7; D could derive from TRBD1 or TRBD2 (5 bases each). In germline, CDR1 is MNHEY, CDR2 SMNVEV (reference sequence). Between the trimmed V and J ends, which lost 2 bases and 4 bases, there was a span of 15 bases. This CDR3 is built from 15 residues. The CDR3 sequence: CASSLLGTKKYEQYF. As DNA, the CDR3 is TGTGCCAGCAGTTTACTGGGGACCAAAAAATACGAGCAGTACTTC.

The CDR3 here is CASSLIGERVDTQYF. DNA of the CDR3: TGTGCCAGCAGTTTAATTGGGGAGAGGGTTGATACGCAGTATTTT. This chain uses TRBV27 with TRBJ2-3; TRBD2 might be the D (5 bases). The CDR3 consists of 15 residues. V shed 2 bases and J shed 6 bases, with 15 bases lying between them. CDR1 is MNHEY and CDR2 is SMNVEV in the germline V gene (reference sequence).

This rearrangement joins TRBV19 to TRBJ1-1; D is uncertain. Trimming removed 1 base from V and 0 bases from J, with 3 bases in between. This CDR3 has 13 residues. CDR1 LNHDA and CDR2 SQIVND come from the germline V gene (reference sequence). In nucleotides, the CDR3 is TGTGCCAGTAGTATAGGCATGAACACTGAAGCTTTCTTT. Translation: CASSIGMNTEAFF.

The J gene is TRBJ2-7, the V gene TRBV5-6; TRBD2 is a possible D gene (6 bases). Germline CDR1 reads SGHDT; CDR2 reads YYEEEE. The V and J ends lost 4 bases and 0 bases respectively, with 17 bases between them. The CDR3 spans 16 residues. In DNA, the CDR3 is TGTGCCAGCAGCAGTATAGCGGACTTCTTCTCCTACGAGCAGTACTTC. Its protein is CASSSIADFFSYEQYF.